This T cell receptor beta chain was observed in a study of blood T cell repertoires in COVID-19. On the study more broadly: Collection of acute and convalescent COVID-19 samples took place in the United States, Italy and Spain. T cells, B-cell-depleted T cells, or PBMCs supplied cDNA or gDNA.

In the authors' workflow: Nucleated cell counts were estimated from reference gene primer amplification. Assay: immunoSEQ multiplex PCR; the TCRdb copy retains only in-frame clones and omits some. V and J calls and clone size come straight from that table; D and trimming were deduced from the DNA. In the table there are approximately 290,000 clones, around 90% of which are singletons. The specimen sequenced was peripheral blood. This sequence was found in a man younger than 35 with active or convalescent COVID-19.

For the CDR3, the DNA is TGTGCCAGCAGCTTGGGGGACAAACAAGAGACCCAGTACTTC. Protein sequence: CASSLGDKQETQYF. The gene calls are TRBV5-4 and TRBJ2-5, with a weak D call TRBD1 (6 bases). CDR3 size: 14 residues. CDR1 is SGHNT and CDR2 is YYREEE in the germline V gene (reference sequence). V was cut by 0 bases and J by 2 bases, with 8 bases left in between.